The clone carrying this TCR beta chain was counted between two and nine times. These data originate in a study of blood T cell repertoires in COVID-19. Background on the study: The United States, Italy and Spain provided the acute and convalescent COVID-19 samples.

Germline CDR1 LGHNA, CDR2 YSLEER. CDR3 length: 15 residues. J lost 7 bases, V lost 4 bases, and 6 bases had no gene match. Sequenced by immunoSEQ multiplex PCR; TCRdb stores in-frame clones only, minus some. The repertoire holds fewer than 200,000 clones, 82% seen once, with more than 4% in the top ten. Participants were placed into cohorts based on the clinical history they reported. The TCR was taken from a woman aged 55-69 years with acute COVID-19. V is TRBV4-3 and J is TRBJ2-2; 10 nucleotides line up with TRBD2. Source material: PBMCs or T cells enriched from blood (not recorded which). The CDR3 sequence: CASSRSGGASGELFF. The DNA for the CDR3 is TGCGCCAGCAGCCGGAGCGGGGGGGCGAGCGGGGAGCTGTTTTTT.